A selection of T cell receptor beta chains follows, all from one sample in a study of T-cell reconstitution after alpha-beta-depleted transplantation in children. TCRdb re-analysed the PCR reads in MiXCR, keeping a single row per CDR3 protein. In the table there are 150,000 to 250,000 distinct CDR3 sequences, roughly 14% of which are singletons. This material consisted of PBMCs from the stem cell graft donor, taken from the stem cell graft. These TCRs come from a human donor who donated a stem cell graft to a child with acute lymphoblastic leukemia. The CDR3 runs from the conserved cysteine through the conserved F or W. A D gene is named only where the DNA matches it firmly. Part of the rows lack a size; the others show once, few, many or a class for expanded clones.

abundance,d_gene,j_gene,v_gene,CDR3nt,CDR3aa
many,-,TRBJ1-1,TRBV19,TGTGCCAGTAGTATAGACCCAAGCACTGAAGCTTTCTTT,CASSIDPSTEAFF
many,-,TRBJ2-7,TRBV12-3/TRBV12-4,TGTGCCAGCAGTTCCCTTCTGGGAGGGGGCGAGGTCGACGAGCAGTACTTC,CASSSLLGGGEVDEQYF
-,-,TRBJ2-5,TRBV28,TGTGCCAGCAGTTGGGACCCCGGCAAGACCCAGTACTTC,CASSWDPGKTQYF
many,TRBD2,TRBJ2-1,TRBV5-1,TGCGCCAGCAGCTTGGAGTCTAGCGGGAGCAATGAGCAGTTCTTC,CASSLESSGSNEQFF
many,-,TRBJ2-1,TRBV5-1,TGCGCCAGCAGCTTGGACGTTAGAAATGAGCAGTTCTTC,CASSLDVRNEQFF
-,-,TRBJ1-5,TRBV7-9,TGTGCCAGCAGCCCCCTTTTTGGGGGAGATCAGCCCCAGCATTTT,CASSPLFGGDQPQHF
many,-,TRBJ2-7,TRBV12-3/TRBV12-4,TGTGCCTCCTCCGGTCGGGTTTACGAGCAGTACTTC,CASSGRVYEQYF
few,-,TRBJ2-3,TRBV20-1,TGCAGTGCTGGAGGGGTTGATACGCAGTATTTT,CSAGGVDTQYF
few,TRBD2,TRBJ2-3,TRBV20-1,TGCAGTGCTATCTGGGGACTAAGGGGAGATACGCAGTATTTT,CSAIWGLRGDTQYF
many,-,TRBJ2-1,TRBV28,TGTGCCAGCAGTTCTCAGGGGCAAGGGTACAATGAGCAGTTCTTC,CASSSQGQGYNEQFF
-,-,TRBJ2-1,TRBV18,TGTGCCAGCTCACCGGGGCAAGTCGATGAGCAGTTCTTC,CASSPGQVDEQFF
-,-,TRBJ2-7,TRBV19,TGTGCCAGTACCGCAAACGGCGCAGGGAGATTCGAGCAGTACTTC,CASTANGAGRFEQYF
many,TRBD1,TRBJ2-1,TRBV5-1,TGCGCCAGCAGCTTAGCGACAGGGGCTTACAATGAGCAGTTCTTC,CASSLATGAYNEQFF
few,-,TRBJ1-5,TRBV10-3,TGTGCCATCAGTGAGTCCTATCAGCCCCAGCATTTT,CAISESYQPQHF
-,TRBD2,TRBJ2-1,TRBV18,TGTGCCAGCTCACCCGTTCGGGCTAGCGGAATATACAATGAGCAGTTCTTC,CASSPVRASGIYNEQFF
many,-,TRBJ1-1,TRBV12-3/TRBV12-4,TGTGCCAGCAGTGAGGGCAGGGTGACTTCTGAAGCTTTCTTT,CASSEGRVTSEAFF
many,-,TRBJ2-5,TRBV28,TGTGCCAGCTCGAGGGGGTGGGAGACCCAGTACTTC,CASSRGWETQYF
many,-,TRBJ2-1,TRBV28,TGTGCCAGCAGTTTTGGGGGGCAGGTAGATGAGCAGTTCTTC,CASSFGGQVDEQFF
many,-,TRBJ1-6,TRBV7-2,TGTGCCAGCAGCTTACAACCGCAGGTCGGGGGTTCACCCCTCCACTTT,CASSLQPQVGGSPLHF
many,TRBD1,TRBJ2-6,TRBV27,TGTGCCAGCAGCTGGGGGACAGGGGAAATGAGGTCTGGGGCCAACGTCCTGACTTTC,CASSWGTGEMRSGANVLTF
many,-,TRBJ2-5,TRBV28,TGTGCCAGCAGTGTACCGGGGAAGACCCAGTACTTC,CASSVPGKTQYF
many,-,TRBJ2-7,TRBV6-5,TGTGCCAGCAGTTACTCGGTAGACTACGAGCAGTACTTC,CASSYSVDYEQYF
many,-,TRBJ2-7,TRBV3-1,TGTGCCAGCAGCCAAGGTGACGAGCAGTACTTC,CASSQGDEQYF
many,-,TRBJ1-1,TRBV29-1,TGCAGCGTTCCTAAGGGGACCACTGAAGCTTTCTTT,CSVPKGTTEAFF
many,TRBD2,TRBJ2-1,TRBV11-2,TGTGCCAGCAGCCTGAAGACTAGCGGGAGCCTCAATGAGCAGTTCTTC,CASSLKTSGSLNEQFF
many,TRBD1,TRBJ2-3,TRBV11-2,TGTGCCAGCAGCCGGGACAGGGCCACAGATACGCAGTATTTT,CASSRDRATDTQYF
few,TRBD1,TRBJ1-1,TRBV7-9,TGTGCCAGCAGGGTCAGGGGGGATAGCACTGAAGCTTTCTTT,CASRVRGDSTEAFF
many,-,TRBJ1-5,TRBV6-5,TGTGCCAGCAGTTCTTTAAGGAACCAGCCCCAGCATTTT,CASSSLRNQPQHF
many,-,TRBJ1-6,TRBV7-2,TGTGCCAGCAGCTTCCGGCGGGGAGGTTCACCCCTCCACTTT,CASSFRRGGSPLHF
many,-,TRBJ2-3,TRBV20-1,TGCAGTGCTGGGGCTAGGGATACGCAGTATTTT,CSAGARDTQYF
-,-,TRBJ2-7,TRBV5-1,TGCGCCAGCGGACGGGAAAGGGCCCACGAGCAGTACTTC,CASGRERAHEQYF
few,TRBD1,TRBJ2-7,TRBV30,TGTGCCTGGAGGGTCCCCGGACAGGGCGAGCAGTACTTC,CAWRVPGQGEQYF
many,TRBD1,TRBJ1-2,TRBV20-1,TGCAGATCTTGGTCGGGACAGGGCTACAGCTACACCTTC,CRSWSGQGYSYTF
once,-,TRBJ2-7,TRBV6-5,TGTGCCAGCAGTTACTCTTGGACGCCTTACGAGCAGTACTTC,CASSYSWTPYEQYF
many,-,TRBJ2-5,TRBV10-2,TGCGCCAGCACAGAAACCTGGTACTTC,CASTETWYF
few,TRBD1,TRBJ2-2,TRBV11-3,TGTGCCAGCACCCCCAAAGGACAGGGGGCGTCTGGGGAGCTGTTTTTT,CASTPKGQGASGELFF
-,TRBD1,TRBJ1-1,TRBV24-1,TGTGCCACCAGTGAGGAGACAGGGTGGAACACTGAAGCTTTCTTT,CATSEETGWNTEAFF
few,-,TRBJ1-1,TRBV30,TGTGCCTGGATGGACATGAACACTGAAGCTTTCTTT,CAWMDMNTEAFF
many,TRBD2,TRBJ2-7,TRBV7-9,TGTGCCAGCAGCCCCCTACTAGCGGGACACGAGCAGTACTTC,CASSPLLAGHEQYF
many,TRBD1,TRBJ1-2,TRBV28,TGTGCCAGCAGTTCACAAAAGACAGGGGGGAACCATGGCTACACCTTC,CASSSQKTGGNHGYTF